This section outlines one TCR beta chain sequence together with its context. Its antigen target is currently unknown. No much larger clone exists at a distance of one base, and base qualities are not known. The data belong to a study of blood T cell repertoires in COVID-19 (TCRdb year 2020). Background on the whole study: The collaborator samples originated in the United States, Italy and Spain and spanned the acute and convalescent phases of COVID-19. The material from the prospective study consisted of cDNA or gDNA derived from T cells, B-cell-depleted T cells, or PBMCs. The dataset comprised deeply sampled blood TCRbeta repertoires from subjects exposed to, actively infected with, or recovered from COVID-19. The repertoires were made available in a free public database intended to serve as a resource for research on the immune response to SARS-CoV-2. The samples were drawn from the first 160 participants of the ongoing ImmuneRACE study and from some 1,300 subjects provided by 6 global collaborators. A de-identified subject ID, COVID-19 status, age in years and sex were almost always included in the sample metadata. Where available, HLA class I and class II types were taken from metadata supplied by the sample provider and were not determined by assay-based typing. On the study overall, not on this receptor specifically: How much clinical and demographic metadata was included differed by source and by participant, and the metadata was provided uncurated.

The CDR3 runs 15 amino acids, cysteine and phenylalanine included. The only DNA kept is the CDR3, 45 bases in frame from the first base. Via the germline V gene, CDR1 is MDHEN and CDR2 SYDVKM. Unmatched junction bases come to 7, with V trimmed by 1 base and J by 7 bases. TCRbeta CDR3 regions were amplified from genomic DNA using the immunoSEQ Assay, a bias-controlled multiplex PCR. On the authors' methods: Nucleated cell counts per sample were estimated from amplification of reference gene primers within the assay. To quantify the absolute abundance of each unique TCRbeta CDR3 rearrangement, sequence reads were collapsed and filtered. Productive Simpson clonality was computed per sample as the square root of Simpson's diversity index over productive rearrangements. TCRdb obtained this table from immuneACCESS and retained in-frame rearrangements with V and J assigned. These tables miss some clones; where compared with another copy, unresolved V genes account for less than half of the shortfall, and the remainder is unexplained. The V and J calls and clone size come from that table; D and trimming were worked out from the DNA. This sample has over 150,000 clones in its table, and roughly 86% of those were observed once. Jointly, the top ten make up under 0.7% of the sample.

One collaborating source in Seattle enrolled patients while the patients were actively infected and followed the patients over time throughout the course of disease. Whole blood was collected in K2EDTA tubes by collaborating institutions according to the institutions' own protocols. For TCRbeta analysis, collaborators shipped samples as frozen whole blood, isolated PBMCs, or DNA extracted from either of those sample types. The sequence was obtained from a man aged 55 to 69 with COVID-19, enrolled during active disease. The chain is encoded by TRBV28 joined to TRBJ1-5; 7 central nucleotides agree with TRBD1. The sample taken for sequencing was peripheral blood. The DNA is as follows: TGTGCCAGCAGTTTATCCAGGGGGGTATTCCAGCCCCAGCATTTT. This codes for CASSLSRGVFQPQHF.